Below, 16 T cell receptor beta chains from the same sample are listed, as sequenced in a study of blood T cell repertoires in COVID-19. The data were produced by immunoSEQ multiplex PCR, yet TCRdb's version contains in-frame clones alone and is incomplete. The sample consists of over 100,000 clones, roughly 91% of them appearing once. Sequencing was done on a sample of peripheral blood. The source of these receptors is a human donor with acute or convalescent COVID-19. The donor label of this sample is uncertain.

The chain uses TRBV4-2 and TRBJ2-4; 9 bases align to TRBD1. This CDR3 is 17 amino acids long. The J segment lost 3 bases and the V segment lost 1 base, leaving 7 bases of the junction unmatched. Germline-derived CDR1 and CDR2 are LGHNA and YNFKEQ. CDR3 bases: TGTGCCAGCAGCCAAGGGGGGACAGGGTATGGCAAAAACATTCAGTACTTC. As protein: CASSQGGTGYGKNIQYF.

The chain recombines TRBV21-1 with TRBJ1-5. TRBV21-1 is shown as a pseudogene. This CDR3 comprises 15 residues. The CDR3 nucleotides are TGTGCCAGCAGCAAAACGGGGGTTACCAATCAGCCCCAGCATTTT. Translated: CASSKTGVTNQPQHF.

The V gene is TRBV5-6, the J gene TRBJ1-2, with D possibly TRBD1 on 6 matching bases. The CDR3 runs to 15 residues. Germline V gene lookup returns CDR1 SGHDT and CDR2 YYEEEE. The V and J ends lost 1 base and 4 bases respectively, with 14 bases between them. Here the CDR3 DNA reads TGTGCCAGCAGCTTGACGTACAGGGAATTCTATGGCTACACCTTC. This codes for CASSLTYREFYGYTF.

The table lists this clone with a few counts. The CDR3 sequence: CAWSVPGGRRAFF. CDR3 sequence (DNA): TGTGCCTGGAGTGTACCGGGAGGCAGGCGAGCTTTCTTT. The rearrangement uses TRBV30 and TRBJ1-1; no firm D call. The CDR3 totals 13 residues. Germline V gives CDR1 GTSNPN, CDR2 SVGIG (reference sequence). Trimming pared 0 bases from V and 10 bases from J, leaving 15 bases between.

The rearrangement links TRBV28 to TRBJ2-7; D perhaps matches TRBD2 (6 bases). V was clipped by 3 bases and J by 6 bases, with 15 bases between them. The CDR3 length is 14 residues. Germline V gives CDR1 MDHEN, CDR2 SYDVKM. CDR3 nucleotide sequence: TGTGCCAGCAGTTTTACGCCGGGGCGGGGCGAGCAGTACTTC. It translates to CASSFTPGRGEQYF.

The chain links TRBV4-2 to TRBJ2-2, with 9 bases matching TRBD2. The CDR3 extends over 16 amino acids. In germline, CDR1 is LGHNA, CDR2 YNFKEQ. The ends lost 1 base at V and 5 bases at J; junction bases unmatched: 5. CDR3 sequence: CASSQGVAGETGELFF. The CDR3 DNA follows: TGTGCCAGCAGCCAAGGGGTAGCGGGGGAGACCGGGGAGCTGTTTTTT.

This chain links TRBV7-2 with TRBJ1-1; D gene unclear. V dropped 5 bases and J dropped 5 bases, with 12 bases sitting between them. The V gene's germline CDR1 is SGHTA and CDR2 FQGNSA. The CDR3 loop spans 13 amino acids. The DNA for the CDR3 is TGTGCCAGCAGCCCTCCGAGCGGTACTGAAGCTTTCTTT. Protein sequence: CASSPPSGTEAFF.

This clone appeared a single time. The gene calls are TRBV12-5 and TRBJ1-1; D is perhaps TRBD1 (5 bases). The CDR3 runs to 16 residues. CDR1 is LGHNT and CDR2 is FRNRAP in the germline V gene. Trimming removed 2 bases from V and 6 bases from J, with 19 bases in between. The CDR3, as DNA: TGTGCTAGTGGTTTGACGTCGGCAGGGAAATTCCCTGAAGCTTTCTTT. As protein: CASGLTSAGKFPEAFF. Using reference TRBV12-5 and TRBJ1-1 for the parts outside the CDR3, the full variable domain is DARVTQTPRHKVTEMGQEVTMRCQPILGHNTVFWYRQTMMQGLELLAYFRNRAPLDDSGMPKDRFSAEMPDATLATLKIQPSEPRDSAVYFCASGLTSAGKFPEAFFGQGTRLTVV.

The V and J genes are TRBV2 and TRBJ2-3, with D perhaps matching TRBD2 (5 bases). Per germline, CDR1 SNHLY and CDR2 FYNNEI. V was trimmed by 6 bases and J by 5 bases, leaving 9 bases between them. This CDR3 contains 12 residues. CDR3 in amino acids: CASSPLVDTQYF. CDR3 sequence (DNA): TGTGCCAGCAGCCCACTAGTAGATACGCAGTATTTT.

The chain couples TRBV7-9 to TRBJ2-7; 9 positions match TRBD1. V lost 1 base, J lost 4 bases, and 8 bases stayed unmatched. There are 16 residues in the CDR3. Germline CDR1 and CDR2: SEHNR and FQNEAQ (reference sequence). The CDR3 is CASSLEPGQGLYEQYF. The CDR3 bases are TGTGCCAGCAGCTTAGAGCCGGGACAGGGATTATACGAGCAGTACTTC. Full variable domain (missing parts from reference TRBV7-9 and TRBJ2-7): DTGVSQNPRHKITKRGQNVTFRCDPISEHNRLYWYRQTLGQGPEFLTYFQNEAQLEKSRLLSDRFSAERPKGSFSTLEIQRTEQGDSAMYLCASSLEPGQGLYEQYFGPGTRLTVT.

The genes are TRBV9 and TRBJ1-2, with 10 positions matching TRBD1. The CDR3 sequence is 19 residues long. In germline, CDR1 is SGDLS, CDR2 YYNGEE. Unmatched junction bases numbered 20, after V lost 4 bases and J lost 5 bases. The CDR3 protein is CASSTQRDRGPIKEYGYTF. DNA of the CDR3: TGTGCCAGCAGCACCCAACGGGACAGGGGCCCGATAAAAGAGTATGGCTACACCTTC.

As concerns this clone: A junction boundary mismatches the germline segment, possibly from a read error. CDR3 loop: CASSPEQAGTGYSEQFF. CDR3 nucleotides: TGTGCCAGCTCACCAGAACAAGCCGGGACAGGGTACAGTGAGCAGTTCTTC. This chain links TRBV18 with TRBJ2-1, with 9 bases matching TRBD1. Germline CDR1 reads KGHSH; CDR2 reads LQKENI. This CDR3 has 17 residues.

This chain's CDR3 is CASSLVGIFRGEKLFF. CDR3 bases: TGTGCCAGCAGCTTAGTCGGGATTTTCAGAGGAGAAAAACTGTTTTTT. The chain uses TRBV7-9 and TRBJ1-4; D gene uncertain. V dropped 1 base and J dropped 8 bases, with 17 bases sitting between them. Germline V gene sequence: CDR1 SEHNR, CDR2 FQNEAQ (reference sequence). The CDR3 totals 16 residues.

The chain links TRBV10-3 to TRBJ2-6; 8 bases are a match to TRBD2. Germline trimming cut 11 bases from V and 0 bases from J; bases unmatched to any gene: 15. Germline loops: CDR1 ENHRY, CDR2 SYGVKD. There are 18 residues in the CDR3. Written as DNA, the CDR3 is TGTGCCGCCACCCGAGACGGGACTAGGAGCTCTGGGGCCAACGTCCTGACTTTC. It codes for CAATRDGTRSSGANVLTF.

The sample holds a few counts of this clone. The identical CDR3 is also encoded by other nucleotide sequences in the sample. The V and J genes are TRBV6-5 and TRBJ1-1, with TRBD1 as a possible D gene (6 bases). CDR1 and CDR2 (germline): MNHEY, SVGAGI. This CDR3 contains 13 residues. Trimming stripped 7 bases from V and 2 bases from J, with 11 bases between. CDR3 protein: CASTGHPNTEAFF. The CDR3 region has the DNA TGTGCCAGCACGGGACACCCAAACACTGAAGCTTTCTTT.

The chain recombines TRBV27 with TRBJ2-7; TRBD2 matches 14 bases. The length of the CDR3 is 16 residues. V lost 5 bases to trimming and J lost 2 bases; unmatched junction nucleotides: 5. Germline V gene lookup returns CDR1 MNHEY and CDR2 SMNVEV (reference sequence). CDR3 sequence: CASSPAGLAGAYEQYF. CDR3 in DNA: TGTGCCAGCAGTCCGGCGGGACTAGCGGGAGCCTACGAGCAGTACTTC.